This TCR beta chain was identified in a study of T-cell reconstitution after alpha-beta-depleted transplantation in children. About this clonotype: As yet, its antigen is unknown.

Study-level findings and limits: The main origin of T-cell counts and diversity one year after transplant was newly produced T cells.

After removal of 5 bases from V and 7 bases from J, the junction contained 8 bases not matched to a gene. This CDR3 contains 15 residues. The V gene's germline CDR1 is MNHEY and CDR2 SMNVEV (reference sequence). Unique molecular identifiers were incorporated when the TCRbeta library was constructed. TCRdb ran MiXCR on the PCR reads and lists one entry per CDR3 protein. Of 480,000 or so distinct CDR3 sequences listed, about 10% are singletons. The sequencing used PBMCs, collected before TCRalphabeta/CD19-depleted stem cell transplant. The J gene is TRBJ2-1, the V gene TRBV27; TRBD2 aligns across 10 bases. This receptor was taken from a child between 2 and 9 years old with inherited bone marrow failure, due to receive a stem cell transplant. The CDR3 spells CASSITSGIGNEQFF. CDR3 DNA sequence: TGTGCCAGCAGTATTACTAGCGGGATTGGGAATGAGCAGTTCTTC.